The T cell receptor beta chain described here comes from a study of CD8 T cells in ankylosing spondylitis. Points from the study as a whole: The disease-linked clones had a CD8+ phenotype and low blood frequencies.

Using quantitative 5'-RACE with molecular barcodes, the authors made TCR beta libraries. TCRdb independently ran MiXCR on the 5' RACE reads; one entry per CDR3 protein. The table records 210,000 or so distinct CDR3 sequences, around 8% of them present only once. Trimming left V 1 base short and J 2 bases short, with 21 bases between. The CDR3 is made up of 19 amino acids. In germline, CDR1 is SGHAT, CDR2 FQDESV (reference sequence). This clonotype was seen many times. The antigen remains unidentified. The V gene is TRBV11-1, the J gene TRBJ1-3; possibly TRBD1 for D (6 bases). The clonotype comes from a female donor with ankylosing spondylitis or in good health (not recorded which). Sequenced sample: blood, either unsorted or a sorted T cell fraction (not recorded which). DNA of the CDR3: TGTGCCAGCAGCTTAGTGGGGGGGACAACCCTCGTCACTGGAAACACCATATATTTT. Its translation: CASSLVGGTTLVTGNTIYF.